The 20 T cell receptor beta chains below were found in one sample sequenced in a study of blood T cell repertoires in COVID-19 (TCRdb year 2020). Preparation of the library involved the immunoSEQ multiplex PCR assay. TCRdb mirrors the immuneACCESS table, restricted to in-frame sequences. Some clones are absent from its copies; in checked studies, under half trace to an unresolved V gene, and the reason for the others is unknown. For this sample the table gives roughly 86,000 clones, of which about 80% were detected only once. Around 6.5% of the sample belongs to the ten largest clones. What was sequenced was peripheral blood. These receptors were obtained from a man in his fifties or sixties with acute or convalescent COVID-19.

CDR3 coding DNA: TGTGCCAGCAGCCGCGGACACGACTCCTACAATGAGCAGTTCTTC. Residues: CASSRGHDSYNEQFF. The genes are TRBV14 and TRBJ2-1; a weak D match, TRBD1 (5 bases). The CDR3 totals 15 residues. Germline assignment: CDR1 SGHDN and CDR2 FVKESK. V was trimmed by 4 bases and J by 0 bases, leaving 10 bases between them.

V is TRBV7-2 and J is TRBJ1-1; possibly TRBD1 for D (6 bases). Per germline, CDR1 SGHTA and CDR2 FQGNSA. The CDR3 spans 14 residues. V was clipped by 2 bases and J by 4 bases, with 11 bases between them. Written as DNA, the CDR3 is TGTGCCAGCAGCTTACAGGGGATAGGCACTGAAGCTTTCTTT. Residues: CASSLQGIGTEAFF.

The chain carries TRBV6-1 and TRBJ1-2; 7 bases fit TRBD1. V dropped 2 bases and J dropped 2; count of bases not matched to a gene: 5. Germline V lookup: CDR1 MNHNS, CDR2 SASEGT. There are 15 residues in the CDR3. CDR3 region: CASSERQGSNYGYTF. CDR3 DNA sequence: TGTGCCAGCAGTGAAAGACAGGGAAGCAACTATGGCTACACCTTC.

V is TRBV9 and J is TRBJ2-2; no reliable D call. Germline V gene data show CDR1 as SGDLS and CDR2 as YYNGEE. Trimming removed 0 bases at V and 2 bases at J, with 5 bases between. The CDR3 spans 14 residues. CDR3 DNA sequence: TGTGCCAGCAGCGTAGTACAAAACACCGGGGAGCTGTTTTTT. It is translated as CASSVVQNTGELFF. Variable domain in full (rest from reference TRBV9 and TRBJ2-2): DSGVTQTPKHLITATGQRVTLRCSPRSGDLSVYWYQQSLDQGLQFLIQYYNGEERAKGNILERFSAQQFPDLHSELNLSSLELGDSALYFCASSVVQNTGELFFGEGSRLTVL.

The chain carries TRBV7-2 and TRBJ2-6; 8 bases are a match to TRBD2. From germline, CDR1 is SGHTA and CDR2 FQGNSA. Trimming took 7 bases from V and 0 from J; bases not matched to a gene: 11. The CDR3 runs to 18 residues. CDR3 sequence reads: CASNLRAAGVSGANVLTF. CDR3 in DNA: TGTGCCAGCAACTTGCGGGCAGCGGGGGTCTCTGGGGCCAACGTCCTGACTTTC.

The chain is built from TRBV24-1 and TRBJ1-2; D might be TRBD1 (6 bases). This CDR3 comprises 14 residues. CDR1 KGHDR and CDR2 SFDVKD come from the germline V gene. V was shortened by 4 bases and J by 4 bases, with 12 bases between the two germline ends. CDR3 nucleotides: TGTGCCACCAGTGACTCGATGACAGGCTATGGCTACACCTTC. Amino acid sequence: CATSDSMTGYGYTF.

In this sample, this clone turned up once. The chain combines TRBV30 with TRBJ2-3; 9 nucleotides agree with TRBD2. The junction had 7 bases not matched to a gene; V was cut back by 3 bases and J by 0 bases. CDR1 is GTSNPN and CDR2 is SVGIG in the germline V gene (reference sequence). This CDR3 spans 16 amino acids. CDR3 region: CAWRLAGAVSTDTQYF. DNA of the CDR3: TGTGCCTGGAGACTAGCGGGTGCGGTAAGCACAGATACGCAGTATTTT.

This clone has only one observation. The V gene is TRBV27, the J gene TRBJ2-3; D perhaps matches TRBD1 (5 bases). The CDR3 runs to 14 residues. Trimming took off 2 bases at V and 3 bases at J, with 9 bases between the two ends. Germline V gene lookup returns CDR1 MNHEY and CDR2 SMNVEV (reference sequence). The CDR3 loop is CASSLQGRTDTQYF. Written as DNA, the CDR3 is TGTGCCAGCAGTTTACAGGGTAGGACAGATACGCAGTATTTT.

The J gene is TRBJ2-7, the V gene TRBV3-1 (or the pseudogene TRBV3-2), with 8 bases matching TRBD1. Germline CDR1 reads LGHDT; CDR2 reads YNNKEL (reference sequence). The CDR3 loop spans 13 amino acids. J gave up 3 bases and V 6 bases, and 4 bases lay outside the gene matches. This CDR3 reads CASRHGQGYEQYF. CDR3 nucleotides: TGTGCCAGCAGGCATGGACAGGGCTACGAGCAGTACTTC.

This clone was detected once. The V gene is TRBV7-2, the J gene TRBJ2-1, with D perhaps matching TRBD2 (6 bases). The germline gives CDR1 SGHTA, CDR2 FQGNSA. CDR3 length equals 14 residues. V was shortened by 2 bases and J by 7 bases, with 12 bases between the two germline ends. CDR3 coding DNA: TGTGCCAGCAGCTTACTATGGAGGGCTAATGAGCAGTTCTTC. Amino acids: CASSLLWRANEQFF.

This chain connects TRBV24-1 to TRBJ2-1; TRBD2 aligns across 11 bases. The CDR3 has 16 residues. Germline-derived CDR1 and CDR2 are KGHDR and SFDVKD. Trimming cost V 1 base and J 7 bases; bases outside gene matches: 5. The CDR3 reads CATSDFSSGGMNEQFF. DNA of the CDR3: TGTGCCACCAGTGATTTTTCTAGCGGGGGGATGAATGAGCAGTTCTTC.

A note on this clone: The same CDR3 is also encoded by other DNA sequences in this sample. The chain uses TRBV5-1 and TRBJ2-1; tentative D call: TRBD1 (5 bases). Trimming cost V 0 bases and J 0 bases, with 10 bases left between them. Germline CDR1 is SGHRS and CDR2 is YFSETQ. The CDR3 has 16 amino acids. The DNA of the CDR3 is TGCGCCAGCAGCTTGGGGGGCCTCAGCTCCTACAATGAGCAGTTCTTC. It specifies CASSLGGLSSYNEQFF. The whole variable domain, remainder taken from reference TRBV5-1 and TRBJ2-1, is KAGVTQTPRYLIKTRGQQVTLSCSPISGHRSVSWYQQTPGQGLQFLFEYFSETQRNKGNFPGRFSGRQFSNSRSEMNVSTLELGDSALYLCASSLGGLSSYNEQFFGPGTRLTVL.

CDR3 nucleotide sequence: TGTGCCAGCAGCTCCCCTCTGGGGGCGGGGGGCCCCTCAGATACGCAGTATTTT. Translated: CASSSPLGAGGPSDTQYF. The chain joins TRBV7-2 to TRBJ2-3, with TRBD2 matching 8 bases. From germline, CDR1 is SGHTA and CDR2 FQGNSA. The CDR3 sequence is 18 residues long. V lost 4 bases and J lost 4; bases outside the gene matches: 16.

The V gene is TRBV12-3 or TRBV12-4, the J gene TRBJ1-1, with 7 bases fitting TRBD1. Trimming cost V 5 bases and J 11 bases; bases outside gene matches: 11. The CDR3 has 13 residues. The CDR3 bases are TGTGCCAGCAGTATTGACCAGGGGGGAAAGGCTTTCTTT. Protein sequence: CASSIDQGGKAFF.

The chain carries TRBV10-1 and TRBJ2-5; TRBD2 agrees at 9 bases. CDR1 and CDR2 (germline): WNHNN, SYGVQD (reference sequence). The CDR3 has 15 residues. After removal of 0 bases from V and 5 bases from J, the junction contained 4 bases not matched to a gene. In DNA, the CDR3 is TGCGCCAGCAGTGAGTCAGCGGGGGGAGTGGAGACCCAGTACTTC. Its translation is CASSESAGGVETQYF.

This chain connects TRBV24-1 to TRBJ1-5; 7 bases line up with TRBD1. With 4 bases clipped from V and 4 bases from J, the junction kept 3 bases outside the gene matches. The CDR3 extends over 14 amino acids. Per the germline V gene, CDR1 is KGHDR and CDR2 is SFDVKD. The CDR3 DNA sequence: TGTGCCACCAGTGACACAGGGGTAAATCAGCCCCAGCATTTT. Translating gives CATSDTGVNQPQHF.

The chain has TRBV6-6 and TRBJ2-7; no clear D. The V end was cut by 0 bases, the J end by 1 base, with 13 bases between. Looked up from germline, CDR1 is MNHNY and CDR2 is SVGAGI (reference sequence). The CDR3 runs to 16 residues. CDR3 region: CASSYSIPTLSYEQYF. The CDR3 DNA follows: TGTGCCAGCAGTTACTCGATTCCAACTCTTTCCTACGAGCAGTACTTC.

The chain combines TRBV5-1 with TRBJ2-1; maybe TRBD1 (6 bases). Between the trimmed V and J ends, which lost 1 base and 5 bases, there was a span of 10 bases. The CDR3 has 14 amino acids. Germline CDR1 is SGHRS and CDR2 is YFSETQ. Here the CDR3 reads CASSLQDSNNEQFF. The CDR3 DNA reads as TGCGCCAGCAGCTTGCAGGACAGCAACAATGAGCAGTTCTTC.

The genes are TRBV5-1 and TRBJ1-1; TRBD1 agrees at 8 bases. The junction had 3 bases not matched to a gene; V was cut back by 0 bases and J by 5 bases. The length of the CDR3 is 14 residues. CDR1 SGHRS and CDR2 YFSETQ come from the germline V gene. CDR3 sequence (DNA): TGCGCCAGCAGCTTGGACAGGGGGGGAACTGAAGCTTTCTTT. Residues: CASSLDRGGTEAFF.

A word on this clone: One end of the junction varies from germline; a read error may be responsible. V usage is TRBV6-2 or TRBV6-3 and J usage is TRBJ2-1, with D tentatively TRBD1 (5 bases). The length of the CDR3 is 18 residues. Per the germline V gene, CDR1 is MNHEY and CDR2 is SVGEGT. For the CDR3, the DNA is TGTGCCAGCAGTTCTGCCCTCGTGTCCCAGGGTTCCTCCAATGAGCAGTTCTTC. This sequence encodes CASSSALVSQGSSNEQFF.